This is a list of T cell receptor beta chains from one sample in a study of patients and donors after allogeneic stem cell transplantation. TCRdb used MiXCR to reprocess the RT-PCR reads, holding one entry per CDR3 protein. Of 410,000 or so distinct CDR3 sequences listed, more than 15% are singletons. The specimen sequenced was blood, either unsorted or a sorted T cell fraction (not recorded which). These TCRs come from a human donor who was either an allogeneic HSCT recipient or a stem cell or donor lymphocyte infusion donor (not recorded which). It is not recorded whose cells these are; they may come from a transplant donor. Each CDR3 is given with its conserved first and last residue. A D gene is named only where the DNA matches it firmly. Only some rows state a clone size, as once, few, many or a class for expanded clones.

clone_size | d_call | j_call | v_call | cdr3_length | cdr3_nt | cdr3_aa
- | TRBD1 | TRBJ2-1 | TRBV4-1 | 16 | TGCGCCAGCAGCTCTTGGGAACAGGGGCCCCGCAATGAGCAGTTCTTC | CASSSWEQGPRNEQFF
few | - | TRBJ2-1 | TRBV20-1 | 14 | TGCAGTGCCCTTGGACTGAGGACCTACAATGAGCAGTTCTTC | CSALGLRTYNEQFF
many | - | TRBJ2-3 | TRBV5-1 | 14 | TGCGCCAGCAGCCCGACGGGAACCACAGATACGCAGTATTTT | CASSPTGTTDTQYF
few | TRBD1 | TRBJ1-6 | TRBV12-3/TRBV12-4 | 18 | TGTGCCAGCAGTTTAGGACCTCCGGGACAGGGCTATAATTCACCCCTCCACTTT | CASSLGPPGQGYNSPLHF
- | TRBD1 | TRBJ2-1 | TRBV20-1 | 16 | TGCAGTGCTAGCCCCAACAGGGGGAAGGCCTACAATGAGCAGTTCTTC | CSASPNRGKAYNEQFF
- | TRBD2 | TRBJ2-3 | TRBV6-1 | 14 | TGTGCCAGCAGCCAGGGGACTAGTCAGGGTACGCAGTATTTT | CASSQGTSQGTQYF
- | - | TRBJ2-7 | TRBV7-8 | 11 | TGTGCCAGCGAGATCAGAGACGAGCAGTACTTC | CASEIRDEQYF
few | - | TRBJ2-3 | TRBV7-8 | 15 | TGTGCCAGCACGAGTGGAGAGCTTAGCACAGATACGCAGTATTTT | CASTSGELSTDTQYF
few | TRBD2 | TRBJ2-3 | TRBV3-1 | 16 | TGTGCCAGCAGCTCCTACCGGAGCGGGAAGACAGATACGCAGTATTTT | CASSSYRSGKTDTQYF
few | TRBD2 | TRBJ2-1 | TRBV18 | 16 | TGTGCCAGCTCACCAACCGGACTAGCGATCTCCAATGAGCAGTTCTTC | CASSPTGLAISNEQFF
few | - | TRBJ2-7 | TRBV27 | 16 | TGTGCCAGCAGTCCCCTCCTCTACAGGGAGTCCTACGAGCAGTACTTC | CASSPLLYRESYEQYF
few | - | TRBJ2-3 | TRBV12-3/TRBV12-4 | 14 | TGTGCCAGCAGCCTCACTTCTTACACAGATACGCAGTATTTT | CASSLTSYTDTQYF
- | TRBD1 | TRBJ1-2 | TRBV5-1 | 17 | TGCGCCAGCAGCTTGGTTTTGAGGCAGGGGGGTAACTATGGCTACACCTTC | CASSLVLRQGGNYGYTF
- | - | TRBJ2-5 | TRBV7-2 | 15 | TGTGCCAGCAGCTTAGCCGGCAGCCACCAAGAGACCCAGTACTTC | CASSLAGSHQETQYF
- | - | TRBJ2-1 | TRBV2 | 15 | TGTGCCAGGAGTACCGGGACGGGCCCCTACAATGAGCAGTTCTTC | CARSTGTGPYNEQFF
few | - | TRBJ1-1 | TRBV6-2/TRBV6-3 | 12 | TGTGCCAGCAAGCGGGGGAACACTGAAGCTTTCTTT | CASKRGNTEAFF
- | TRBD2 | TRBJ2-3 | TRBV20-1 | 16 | TGCAGTGCTAGAGTAGGCCTAGCGGATAGCACAGATACGCAGTATTTT | CSARVGLADSTDTQYF
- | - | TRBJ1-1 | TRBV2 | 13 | TGTGCCAGCAGTGAAGACTGGGACACTGAAGCTTTCTTT | CASSEDWDTEAFF
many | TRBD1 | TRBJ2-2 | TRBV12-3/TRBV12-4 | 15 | TGTGCCAGCAGTTTGGGGGACAGAAACACCGGGGAGCTGTTTTTT | CASSLGDRNTGELFF
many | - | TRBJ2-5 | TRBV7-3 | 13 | TGTGCCAGCAGCTTAACCGTACAAGAGACCCAGTACTTC | CASSLTVQETQYF
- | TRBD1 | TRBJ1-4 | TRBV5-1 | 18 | TGCGCCAGCAGCTTGTCATTGATGGGGGGCAGGGGGAATGAAAAACTGTTTTTT | CASSLSLMGGRGNEKLFF
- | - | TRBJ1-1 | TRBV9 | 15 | TGTGCCAGCAGCGTAGGGGCCGCCAGGGTGATTGAAGCTTTCTTT | CASSVGAARVIEAFF
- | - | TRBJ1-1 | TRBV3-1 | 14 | TGTGCCAGCAGACTGGCGGCTAAGAGCACTGAAGCTTTCTTT | CASRLAAKSTEAFF
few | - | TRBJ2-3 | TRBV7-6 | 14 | TGTGCCAGCAGTATACTGGAGTCGACAGATACGCAGTATTTT | CASSILESTDTQYF
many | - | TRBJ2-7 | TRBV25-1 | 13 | TGTGCCAGCAAAATTTCAGGGATAGGGGAGCAGTACTTC | CASKISGIGEQYF
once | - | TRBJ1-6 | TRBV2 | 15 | TGTGCCACCCCCGGGGGGAACGGCTATAATTCACCCCTCCACTTT | CATPGGNGYNSPLHF
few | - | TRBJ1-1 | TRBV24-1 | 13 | TGTGCCACCAGTGATTTGCGTGGCACTGAAGCTTTCTTT | CATSDLRGTEAFF
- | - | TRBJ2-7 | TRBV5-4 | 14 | TGTGCCAGCAGCGGCCCAGGGTATTCCTACGAGCAGTACTTC | CASSGPGYSYEQYF
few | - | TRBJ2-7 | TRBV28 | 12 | TGTGCCAGCAGTCCCTTCAAGGACGAGCAGTACTTC | CASSPFKDEQYF
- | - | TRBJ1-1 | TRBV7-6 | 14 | TGTGCCAGCAGCTTATCGCCCCTGAACACTGAAGCTTTCTTT | CASSLSPLNTEAFF
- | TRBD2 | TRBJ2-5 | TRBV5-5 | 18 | TGTGCCAGCAGCTTGGAATCTAGCGGGAGGAGAGGACAAGAGACCCAGTACTTC | CASSLESSGRRGQETQYF
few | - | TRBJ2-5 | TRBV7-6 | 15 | TGTGCCAGCAGCTTAGTAGCAAACTGGGGAGAGGCCCAGTACTTC | CASSLVANWGEAQYF
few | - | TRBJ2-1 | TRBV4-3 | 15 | TGCGCCAGCAGCCGGGGGACAAATAACTACAATGAGCAGTTCTTC | CASSRGTNNYNEQFF
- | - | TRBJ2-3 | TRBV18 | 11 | TGTGCCAGCTCACCACCAGATACGCAGTATTTT | CASSPPDTQYF
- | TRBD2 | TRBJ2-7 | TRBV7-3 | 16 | TGTGCCAGCAGCTTATCGCCAGCGGGGGGTTTCTACGAGCAGTACTTC | CASSLSPAGGFYEQYF
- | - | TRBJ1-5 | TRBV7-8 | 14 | TGTGCCAGCAGCTTATACCCACGGGATCAGCCCCAGCATTTT | CASSLYPRDQPQHF
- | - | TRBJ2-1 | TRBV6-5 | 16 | TGTGCCAGCAGTTCCTCCCGGGACCCACCCTACAATGAGCAGTTCTTC | CASSSSRDPPYNEQFF
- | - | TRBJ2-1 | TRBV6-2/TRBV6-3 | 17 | TGTGCCAGCAGCTCCCAGCCCCACGGAAGAAACTACAATGAGCAGTTCTTC | CASSSQPHGRNYNEQFF
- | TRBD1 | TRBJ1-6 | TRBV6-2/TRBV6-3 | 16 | TGTGCCAGCAGTTACGGGGGGACAGCCTATAATTCACCCCTCCACTTT | CASSYGGTAYNSPLHF
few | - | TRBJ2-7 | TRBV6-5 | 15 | TGTGCCAGCAGTTACTCTTGGGGCGGTACCTACGAGCAGTACTTC | CASSYSWGGTYEQYF
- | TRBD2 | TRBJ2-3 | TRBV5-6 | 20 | TGTGCCAGCAGCTGGGTAGCGGTCGCGGGGGTTCCCCTTAGCACAGATACGCAGTATTTT | CASSWVAVAGVPLSTDTQYF
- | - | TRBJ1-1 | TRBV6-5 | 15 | TGTGCCAGCAGTTACTCGAACGGGTTTGTCACTGAAGCTTTCTTT | CASSYSNGFVTEAFF
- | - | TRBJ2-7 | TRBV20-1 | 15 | TGCAGTGCTAGAGACCCGGGACAAGGGGTACGCGAGCAGTACTTC | CSARDPGQGVREQYF
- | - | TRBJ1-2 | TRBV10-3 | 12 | TGTGCCATCCCCCCGGCCTGCTATGGCTACACCTTC | CAIPPACYGYTF